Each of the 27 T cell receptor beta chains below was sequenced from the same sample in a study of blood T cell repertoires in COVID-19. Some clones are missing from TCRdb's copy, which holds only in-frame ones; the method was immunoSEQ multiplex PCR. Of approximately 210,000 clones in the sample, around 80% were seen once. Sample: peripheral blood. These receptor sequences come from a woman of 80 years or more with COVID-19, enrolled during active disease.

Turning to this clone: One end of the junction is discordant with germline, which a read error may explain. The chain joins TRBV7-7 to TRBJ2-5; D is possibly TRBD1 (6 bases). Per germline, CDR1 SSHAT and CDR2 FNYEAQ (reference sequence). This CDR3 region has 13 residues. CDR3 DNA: TGTGCTAGCAGCCAAGACAGGCGAAAGACCCAGTACTTC. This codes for CASSQDRRKTQYF.

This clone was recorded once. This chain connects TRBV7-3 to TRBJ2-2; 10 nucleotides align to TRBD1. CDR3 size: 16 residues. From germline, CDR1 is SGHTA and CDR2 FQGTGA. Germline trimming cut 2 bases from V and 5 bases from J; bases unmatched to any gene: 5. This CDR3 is CASSLLGQGTTGELFF. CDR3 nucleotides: TGTGCCAGCAGCTTATTGGGACAGGGGACAACCGGGGAGCTGTTTTTT.

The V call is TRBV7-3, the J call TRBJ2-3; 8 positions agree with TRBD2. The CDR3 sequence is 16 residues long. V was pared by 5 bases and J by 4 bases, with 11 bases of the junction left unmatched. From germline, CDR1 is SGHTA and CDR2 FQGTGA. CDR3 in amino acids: CASSPSRASGPDTQYF. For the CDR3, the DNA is TGTGCCAGCAGCCCCTCCCGGGCTAGCGGGCCAGATACGCAGTATTTT. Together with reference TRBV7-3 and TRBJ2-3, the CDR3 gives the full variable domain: GAGVSQTPSNKVTEKGKYVELRCDPISGHTALYWYRQSLGQGPEFLIYFQGTGAADDSGLPNDRFFAVRPEGSVSTLKIQRTERGDSAVYLCASSPSRASGPDTQYFGPGTRLTVL.

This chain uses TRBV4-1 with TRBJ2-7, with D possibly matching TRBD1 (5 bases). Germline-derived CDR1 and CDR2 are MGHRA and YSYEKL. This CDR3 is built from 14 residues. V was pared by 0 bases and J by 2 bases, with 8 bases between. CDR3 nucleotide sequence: TGCGCCAGCAGCCAAGATAGACAGACCTACGAGCAGTACTTC. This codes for CASSQDRQTYEQYF.

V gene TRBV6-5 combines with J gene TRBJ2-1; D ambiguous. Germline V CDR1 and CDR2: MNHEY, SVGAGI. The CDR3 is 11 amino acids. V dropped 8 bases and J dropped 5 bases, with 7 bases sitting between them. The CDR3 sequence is CASQQNNEQFF. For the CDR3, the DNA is TGTGCCAGCCAACAAAACAATGAGCAGTTCTTC.

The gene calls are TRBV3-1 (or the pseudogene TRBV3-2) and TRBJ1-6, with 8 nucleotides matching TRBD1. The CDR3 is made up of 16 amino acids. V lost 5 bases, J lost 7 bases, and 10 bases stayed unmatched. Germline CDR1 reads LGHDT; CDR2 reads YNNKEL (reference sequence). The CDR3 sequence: CASSLTGQGSNSPLHF. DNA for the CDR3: TGTGCCAGCAGCTTAACCGGACAGGGCTCGAATTCACCCCTCCACTTT.

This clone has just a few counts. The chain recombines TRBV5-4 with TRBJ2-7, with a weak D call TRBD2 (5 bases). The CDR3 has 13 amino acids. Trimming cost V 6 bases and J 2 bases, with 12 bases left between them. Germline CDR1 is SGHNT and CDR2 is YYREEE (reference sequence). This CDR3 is CASTAGEPYEQYF. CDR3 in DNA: TGTGCCAGCACTGCCGGGGAGCCCTACGAGCAGTACTTC.

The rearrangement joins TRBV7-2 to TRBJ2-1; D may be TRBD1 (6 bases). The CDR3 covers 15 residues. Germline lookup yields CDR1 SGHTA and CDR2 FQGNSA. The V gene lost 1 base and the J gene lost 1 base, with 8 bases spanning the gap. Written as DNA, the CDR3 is TGTGCCAGCAGCTTAGAGGGGGTGTCCTACAATGAGCAGTTCTTC. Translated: CASSLEGVSYNEQFF.

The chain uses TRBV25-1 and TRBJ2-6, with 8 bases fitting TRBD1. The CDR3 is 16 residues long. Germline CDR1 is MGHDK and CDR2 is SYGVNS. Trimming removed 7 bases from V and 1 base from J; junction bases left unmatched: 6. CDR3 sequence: CASTGTGLSGANVLTF. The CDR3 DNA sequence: TGTGCCAGCACTGGGACAGGCCTTTCTGGGGCCAACGTCCTGACTTTC. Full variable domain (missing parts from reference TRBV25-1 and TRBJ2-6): EADIYQTPRYLVIGTGKKITLECSQTMGHDKMYWYQQDPGMELHLIHYSYGVNSTEKGDLSSESTVSRIRTEHFPLTLESARPSHTSQYLCASTGTGLSGANVLTFGAGSRLTVL.

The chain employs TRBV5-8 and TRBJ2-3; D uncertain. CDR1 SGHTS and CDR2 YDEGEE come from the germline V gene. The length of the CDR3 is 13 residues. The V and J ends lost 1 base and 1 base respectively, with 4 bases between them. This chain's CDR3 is CASSLPGTDTQYF. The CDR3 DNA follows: TGTGCCAGCAGCTTGCCGGGCACAGATACGCAGTATTTT.

CDR3 sequence (DNA): TGTGCCAGCAGTCCAATCCCGGGACTCGCTGAGCAGTTCTTC. It translates to CASSPIPGLAEQFF. The chain couples TRBV7-6 to TRBJ2-1; D is perhaps TRBD2 (6 bases). V lost 6 bases and J 9 bases, leaving 18 bases between the germline ends. The CDR3 is made up of 14 amino acids. Germline V gene data show CDR1 as SGHVS and CDR2 as FNYEAQ.

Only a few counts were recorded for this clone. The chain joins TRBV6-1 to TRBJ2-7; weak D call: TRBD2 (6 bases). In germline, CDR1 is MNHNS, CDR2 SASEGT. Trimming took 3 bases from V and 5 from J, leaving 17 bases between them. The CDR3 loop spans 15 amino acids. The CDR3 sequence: CASSDWGDPGHEQYF. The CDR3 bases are TGTGCCAGCAGTGATTGGGGGGATCCGGGCCACGAGCAGTACTTC.

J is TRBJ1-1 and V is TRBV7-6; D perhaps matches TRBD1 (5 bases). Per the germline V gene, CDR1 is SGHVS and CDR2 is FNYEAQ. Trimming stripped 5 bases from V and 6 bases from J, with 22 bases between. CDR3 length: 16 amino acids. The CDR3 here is CASSPLLGGGDAEAFF. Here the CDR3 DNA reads TGTGCCAGCAGCCCTTTGCTCGGGGGGGGTGACGCTGAAGCTTTCTTT.

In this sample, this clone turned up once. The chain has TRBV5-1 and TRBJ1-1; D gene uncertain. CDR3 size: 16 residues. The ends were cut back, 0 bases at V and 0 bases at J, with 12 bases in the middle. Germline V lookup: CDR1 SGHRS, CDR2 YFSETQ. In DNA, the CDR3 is TGCGCCAGCAGCTTGGGAGCCCCAAAGCTGAACACTGAAGCTTTCTTT. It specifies CASSLGAPKLNTEAFF.

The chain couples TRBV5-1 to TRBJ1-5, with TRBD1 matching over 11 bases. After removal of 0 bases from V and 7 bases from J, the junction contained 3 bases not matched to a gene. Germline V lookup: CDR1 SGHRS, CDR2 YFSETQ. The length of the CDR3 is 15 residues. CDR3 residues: CASSLGGTGGQPQHF. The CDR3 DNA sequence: TGCGCCAGCAGCTTGGGGGGGACAGGGGGACAGCCCCAGCATTTT.

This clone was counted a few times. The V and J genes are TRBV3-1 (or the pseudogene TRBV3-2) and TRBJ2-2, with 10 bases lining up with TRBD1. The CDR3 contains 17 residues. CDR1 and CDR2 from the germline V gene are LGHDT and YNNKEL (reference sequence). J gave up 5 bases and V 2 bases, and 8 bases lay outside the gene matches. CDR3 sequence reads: CASSQRGQGPPTGELFF. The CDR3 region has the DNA TGTGCCAGCAGCCAACGGGGACAGGGGCCTCCGACCGGGGAGCTGTTTTTT.

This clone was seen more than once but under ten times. CDR3 sequence reads: CASSDTYAGVNQPQHF. The CDR3 DNA is TGTGCCAGCAGTGATACTTACGCCGGGGTCAATCAGCCCCAGCATTTT. This chain links TRBV6-1 with TRBJ1-5; no definite D call. Germline V CDR1 and CDR2: MNHNS, SASEGT. Deletions cut 3 bases from V and 3 bases from J, with 15 bases between. The CDR3 extends over 16 amino acids.

CDR3 in amino acids: CASSPRVAKNIQYF. The CDR3 region has the DNA TGTGCCAGCAGCCCGAGGGTAGCCAAAAACATTCAGTACTTC. The chain carries TRBV7-8 and TRBJ2-4, with D maybe TRBD2 (5 bases). V was shortened by 5 bases and J by 0 bases, with 8 bases between the two germline ends. Germline V lookup: CDR1 SGHVS, CDR2 FQNEAQ. This CDR3 has 14 amino acids.

DNA of the CDR3: TGCGCCAGCAGCTTGGCGACAGGGACGCTGTACGAGCAGTACTTC. Translation gives CASSLATGTLYEQYF. The chain recombines TRBV5-1 with TRBJ2-7, with TRBD1 identical over 7 bases. The CDR3 has 15 amino acids. The V gene's germline CDR1 is SGHRS and CDR2 YFSETQ. J lost 4 bases, V lost 0 bases, and 7 bases had no gene match.

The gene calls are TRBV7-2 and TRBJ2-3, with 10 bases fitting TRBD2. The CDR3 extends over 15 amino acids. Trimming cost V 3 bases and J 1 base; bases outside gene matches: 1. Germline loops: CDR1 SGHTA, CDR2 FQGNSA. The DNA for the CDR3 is TGTGCCAGCAGCTTTCTAGCGGGGGGCACAGATACGCAGTATTTT. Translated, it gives CASSFLAGGTDTQYF.

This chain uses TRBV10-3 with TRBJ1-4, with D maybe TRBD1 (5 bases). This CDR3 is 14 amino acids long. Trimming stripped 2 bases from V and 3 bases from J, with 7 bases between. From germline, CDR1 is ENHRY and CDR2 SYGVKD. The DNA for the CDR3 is TGTGCCATCAGTGAGGGGGGGGCTAATGAAAAACTGTTTTTT. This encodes CAISEGGANEKLFF.

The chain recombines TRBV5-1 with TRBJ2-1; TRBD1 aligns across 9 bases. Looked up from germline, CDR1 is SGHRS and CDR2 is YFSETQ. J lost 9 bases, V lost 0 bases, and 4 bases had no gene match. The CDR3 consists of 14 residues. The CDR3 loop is CASSLGTGVGEQFF. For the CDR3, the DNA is TGCGCCAGCAGCTTGGGGACAGGGGTTGGTGAGCAGTTCTTC.

CDR3 coding DNA: TGTGCCAGCAAACTTATGGGGTGGGGGCTCACTAATGAAAAACTGTTTTTT. Translating gives CASKLMGWGLTNEKLFF. The chain combines TRBV28 with TRBJ1-4; weak D call: TRBD1 (6 bases). The germline V and J ends were trimmed by 7 bases and 2 bases, with 20 bases remaining between them. Germline-derived CDR1 and CDR2 are MDHEN and SYDVKM. The CDR3 has 17 residues.

CDR3 sequence reads: CSASSREGPYNEQFF. CDR3 coding DNA: TGCAGTGCTAGTTCTCGGGAGGGCCCCTACAATGAGCAGTTCTTC. The chain is built from TRBV20-1 and TRBJ2-1; TRBD2 matches 8 bases. The germline V gene has CDR1 DFQATT and CDR2 SNEGSKA (reference sequence). The CDR3 is 15 residues long. Trimming cost V 3 bases and J 2 bases; bases outside gene matches: 6.

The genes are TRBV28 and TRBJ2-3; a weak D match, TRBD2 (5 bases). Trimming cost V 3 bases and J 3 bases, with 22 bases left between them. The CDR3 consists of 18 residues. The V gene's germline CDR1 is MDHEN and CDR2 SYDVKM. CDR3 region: CASSFSRVGNGKTDTQYF. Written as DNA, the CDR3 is TGTGCCAGCAGTTTTAGTAGGGTGGGGAACGGGAAAACAGATACGCAGTATTTT.

The CDR3 loop is CATRTSGLYTGELFF. CDR3 sequence (DNA): TGTGCCACTCGGACTAGCGGTCTGTACACCGGGGAGCTGTTTTTT. The chain joins TRBV19 to TRBJ2-2, with TRBD2 matching 10 bases. Germline values: CDR1 LNHDA, CDR2 SQIVND (reference sequence). This CDR3 region has 15 residues. V gave up 10 bases and J gave up 3 bases; unmatched junction bases: 8. Complete variable domain (other parts from reference TRBV19 and TRBJ2-2): DGGITQSPKYLFRKEGQNVTLSCEQNLNHDAMYWYRQDPGQGLRLIYYSQIVNDFQKGDIAEGYSVSREKKESFPLTVTSAQKNPTAFYLCATRTSGLYTGELFFGEGSRLTVL.

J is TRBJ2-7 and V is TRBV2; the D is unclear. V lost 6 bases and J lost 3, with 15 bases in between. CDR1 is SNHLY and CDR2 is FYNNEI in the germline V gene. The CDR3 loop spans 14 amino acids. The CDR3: CASSVQAQLYEQYF. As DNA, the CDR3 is TGTGCCAGCAGCGTTCAGGCACAACTCTACGAGCAGTACTTC.